This entry is about one T cell receptor beta chain. The source of the sample is a study of blood T cell repertoires in COVID-19. In the study overall: T cells, B-cell-depleted T cells, or PBMCs supplied cDNA or gDNA.

Germline CDR1 SGHNT, CDR2 YYREEE (reference sequence). With V trimmed by 3 bases and J by 3 bases, 7 bases remained unmatched. The CDR3 runs 17 residues. Profiled with immunoSEQ multiplex PCR; TCRdb holds only in-frame clones, not every one. The table shows some 490,000 clones, with about nine tenths occurring only once. This chain connects TRBV5-4 to TRBJ1-6; TRBD1 matches 9 bases. Material: PBMCs or T cells enriched from blood (not recorded which). This receptor was taken from a woman in her sixties who had recovered from COVID-19. CDR3 loop: CASSSTGTGFYNSPLHF. The CDR3 nucleotides are TGTGCCAGCAGCTCTACCGGGACAGGGTTCTATAATTCACCCCTCCACTTT.